This TCR beta chain stems from a study of cytomegalovirus exposure and HLA in healthy donors (dated by TCRdb to between 2016 and 2019). Looking at the study overall: An earlier analysis of roughly 630 of the donors reported more than 250 Gb of sequence data and 117 million unique TCR beta sequences from about 180 million T cells. Around 330 gigabases of sequencing data and about 92 million unique TCR sequences made up an early release that covered nearly 650 HLA-typed donors. Of the roughly 400 genotyped donors, approximately 83% fell in the genetic ancestry cluster associated with self-reported Caucasian donors. The study aimed to test whether signatures of past pathogen exposure could be identified by cataloging public T cell receptors. The study used immunosequencing to profile the T cell repertoires of 666 subjects and linked those repertoires to cytomegalovirus serostatus. In addition to the first cohort of several hundred subjects, a separate validation cohort of 130 or so different subjects was used. High-throughput TCR immunosequencing, statistical association of individual TCRs with disease status, and machine learning were combined to predict cytomegalovirus infection status. To study patterns of TCR occurrence, a later analysis re-analyzed previously published TCR beta repertoires from hundreds of donors and added high-resolution HLA genotyping. The later analysis used no new phenotypic data to find candidate immune exposures, relying instead on TCR beta sequences and their occurrence across donors. In an earlier analysis of 550 to 700 of the donors, high-throughput TCR beta sequencing was used to judge whether each TCR beta V gene segment behaved as functional or pseudogenic. Donor age, sex, ethnicity and CMV serostatus were compiled alongside the repertoire data. In a later genetic analysis, genome-wide SNP genotypes for about 65% of the 666 donors were used, and that subset was treated as a discovery cohort. Every repertoire in the discovery cohort had been generated on one and the same sequencing platform. HLA typing covered class I and class II loci at four-digit resolution. The number of typed donors differed by locus: about 620-640 for A, B, C, DRB1 and DQB1; some 500 for DQA1; over 600 for DPA1; and some 430 for DPB1. Because of strong linkage in the cohort, five DR-DQ haplotypes were treated as single units for association and clustering. On average, over 200,000 unique TCR beta nucleotide sequences were sequenced per donor among a few hundred genotyped donors of the cohort, with roughly a sixth of those sequences being non-productive.

The study at large found these results: The study listed 164 TCR beta chains as associated with cytomegalovirus. Only TCR beta chains were sequenced in this cohort, and the absence of alpha or paired-chain data limited detectable features. According to a later analysis, TCR association rates differed among HLA loci, with DRB1 alleles showing the most associated TCRs and HLA-C alleles showing the fewest. In vitro tests confirmed that three of the cytomegalovirus-associated TCR beta chains recognize cytomegalovirus antigens. A later genetic analysis associated a missense DCLRE1C variant with V-gene and J-gene trimming of TCR beta chains, and an independent cohort replicated the association. Across donors, most TCR sequences were observed very rarely, whereas some public TCRs were present in many individuals. CMV serostatus was the only immune exposure information available for the cohort. According to a later analysis, parvovirus B19, influenza, CMV and Epstein-Barr virus appeared linked to several top co-occurrence clusters. Because the 87-base-pair reads could not distinguish some IMGT-functional V segments, including TRBV6-2 and TRBV6-3, those segments were excluded. Correlated functional status among segregating V segments might be attributable to linkage disequilibrium, but an unknown experimental factor could not be ruled out. Roughly uniform sequencing depth across donors was assumed in presence/absence analyses, although this assumption may not hold. In both the original and validation cohorts, the classifier was reported to diagnose cytomegalovirus status with high specificity and sensitivity. The sequencing pipeline was judged likely to have produced a cluster of highly shared sequence variants as a technical artifact. The authors suggested that the approach could potentially be generalized to other disease states and immunological phenotypes. In an earlier analysis of approximately 590 of the donors, most TCR beta V segments appeared in productive rearrangements about 87% or about 30% of the time, broadly matching IMGT annotations. Strong co-occurrence of HLA alleles, especially DR and DQ, made assigning TCR associations to individual alleles difficult. Compared with the 666-donor mean, donors in an Asian-associated ancestry cluster had fewer N-insertions in productive TCRs, according to a later genetic analysis. Compared with equally common non-associated chains, HLA-associated TCR beta chains in a later analysis were more clonally expanded and had lower generation probabilities. HLA typing was unavailable for some donors at each locus, so association tests used only the typed subset. A further reported finding was that TCR beta sequences accurately predicted the HLA-A and HLA-B alleles for most subjects in the first cohort. Most CMV-associated TCR beta chains appeared to be HLA-restricted in a later analysis, and the HLA associations seemed to be driven largely by CMV exposure. Specific HLA alleles were associated with more than 15,000 TCR beta sequences at a false discovery rate of 0.05 in a later analysis. Because counts were too low, about 18 rarely observed V segments, including chromosome 9 orphons, were excluded from the earlier analysis of a few hundred of the donors.

V is clipped by 7 bases and J by 5 bases, and the sequence between their germline boundaries is 14 bases long. The CDR3 starts with the cysteine, ends with the phenylalanine, and has 14 residues. Just CDR3 DNA is preserved here, 42 bases in frame from base 1. As encoded in the germline V gene, CDR1 is MDHEN while CDR2 is SYDVKM. Regarding this clone: Its antigen remains unidentified. The record has no base qualities; no much larger clone is one base away.

The cohort comprised around 700 healthy bone marrow donors. At the time of sampling, all cohort members were nominally healthy, though unrecorded immune exposures were likely present. The donor tested CMV seronegative and was one of the 352 seronegative cohort members. A peripheral blood sample was collected from each donor, and TCR beta sequencing was performed on peripheral blood mononuclear cells. The Qiagen DNeasy Blood Extraction Kit was used to extract genomic DNA from the blood cell samples. The method behind the library was the immunoSEQ multiplex PCR assay. The multiplex PCR relied on a mix of 60 forward primers for TCR Vbeta segments and 13 reverse primers for TCR Jbeta segments. Amplification of the CDR3 region of rearranged TCR beta genes was performed with a multiplex PCR assay on genomic DNA. The Illumina HiSeq System was used to sequence the amplified TCR beta libraries as 87-base-pair reads. In the original analysis: Across the 500 to 850 repertoires, a later analysis counted roughly 84 million unique TCR beta chains, about 10 million of which were shared by at least two donors. To remove PCR and sequencing errors, raw reads were error-corrected and collapsed into unique sequences using a nearest-neighbor algorithm that merged closely related sequences. Alignment of CDR3 sequences to IMGT reference sequences was used to assign V, D and J gene segments. For a sequence to be retained, a match of at least six nucleotides was required to both a V gene segment and a J gene segment. Rearrangements were classified as productive when the CDR3 lacked stop codons and remained in frame with V and J, and all other rearrangements were classified as non-productive. Following IMGT convention, CDR3 was defined as the stretch from the second conserved V-encoded cysteine up to the conserved J-encoded phenylalanine. Sequences without an unambiguous match to a single V gene segment were excluded from the earlier analysis of about 630 of the donors. An earlier analysis of a few hundred of the donors classified V segments as functional when productive rearrangements were above 56.7% and as segregating when the standard deviation between donors was above 5%. To diagnose cytomegalovirus status from the catalog of TCR beta chain sequences, a statistical classification framework was built. In a later analysis, TCR nucleotide sequences were compared against IMGT/GENE-DB human TR gene sequences so that V and J genes could be assigned. Using the TCRdist pipeline, a later analysis assigned CDR3 sequences along with most-parsimonious VDJ recombination scenarios. A later analysis defined each TCR beta chain by its CDR3 amino acid sequence plus V-gene family, and excluded reads lacking a unique V-gene family. In a later analysis, a few hundred highly shared, low-generation-probability nucleotide sequences were removed to address suspected cross-contamination and a sequencing artifact. In a later analysis, a clonal expansion index was calculated for each public chain from normalized within-repertoire ranks of inferred template counts. A later analysis computed generation probabilities with a VDJ recombination model fitted to out-of-frame rearrangements, and checked the results against IGoR. In a later analysis, TCR-TCR, TCR-HLA and TCR-CMV co-occurrence was scored with hypergeometric tests, and a repertoire-size bias correction was applied to TCR pairs. False discovery rates were estimated in a later analysis by permuting HLA or CMV assignments 20 times. In a later analysis, co-occurring TCRs were grouped using DBSCAN, and TCRdist sequence similarity was added for clustering within HLA-allele-positive subsets. Repertoires with fewer than 30,000 or more than 120,000 public chains were left out of co-occurrence clustering, as were four to six repertoires with anomalous nucleotide sharing. Imported from immuneACCESS, the table was reduced by TCRdb to in-frame sequences with V and J called. These copies leave out some clones; in studies compared against another copy, an unresolved V gene accounts for under half, and the cause of the remainder is not known. V and J calls and clone size are given by that table; D and trimming were obtained from the DNA. Within this sample are fewer than 150,000 clones, with around 82% of them counted one time only. Jointly, the top ten make up under 1.5% of the sample.

The receptor comes from a man aged 50 or older in good health and CMV-seronegative. The V and J segments used are TRBV28 and TRBJ2-2; TRBD1 could be the D gene, as 5 bases match. The sequencing input was PBMCs. Here is the DNA: TGTGCCAGCACCCGGCAGGGTCCTACCGGGGAGCTGTTTTTT. Translated, it gives CASTRQGPTGELFF. This CDR3, with the reference TRBV28 and TRBJ2-2 proteins standing in past its ends, gives the full variable domain DVKVTQSSRYLVKRTGEKVFLECVQDMDHENMFWYRQDPGLGLRLIYFSYDVKMKEKGDIPEGYSVSREKKERFSLILESASTNQTSMYLCASTRQGPTGELFFGEGSRLTVL.